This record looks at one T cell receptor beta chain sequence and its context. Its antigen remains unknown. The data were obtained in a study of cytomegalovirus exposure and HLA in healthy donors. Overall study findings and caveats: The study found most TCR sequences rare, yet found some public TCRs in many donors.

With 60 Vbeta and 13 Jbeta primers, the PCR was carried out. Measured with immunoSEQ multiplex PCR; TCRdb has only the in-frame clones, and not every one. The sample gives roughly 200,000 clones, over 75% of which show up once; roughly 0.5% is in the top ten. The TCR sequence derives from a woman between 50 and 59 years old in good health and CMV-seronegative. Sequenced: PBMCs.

This CDR3 is CASSYIGDQPQHF. CDR3 in DNA: TGTGCCAGCAGTTATATAGGGGATCAGCCCCAGCATTTT. The chain couples TRBV6-6 to TRBJ1-5; a weak D match, TRBD1 (5 bases). Trimming shortened V by 3 bases and J by 5 bases, and 8 bases separated the two germline ends. The length of the CDR3 is 13 residues. Germline CDR1 and CDR2: MNHNY and SVGAGI (reference sequence).